Presented here are 15 T cell receptor beta chains from one specimen sequenced in a study of T cells in localized non-small cell lung cancer. The method was immunoSEQ multiplex PCR; TCRdb's version includes in-frame clones alone and lacks a portion of them. Of about 24,000 clones listed, 92% are singletons. The material was peripheral blood, obtained before any cancer treatment. Source of these receptors: a woman aged 40 to 75 with stage I lung adenocarcinoma.

The chain couples TRBV28 to TRBJ2-2; 8 bases are shared with TRBD1. Trimming took 7 bases from V and 6 from J; bases not matched to a gene: 7. The germline CDR1 and CDR2 sequences are MDHEN and SYDVKM. There are 14 residues in the CDR3. CDR3 DNA: TGTGCCAGCATTGCGGACAGGGAACCCGGGGAGCTGTTTTTT. This sequence encodes CASIADREPGELFF. Based on the CDR3 plus reference TRBV28 and TRBJ2-2, the full variable domain is DVKVTQSSRYLVKRTGEKVFLECVQDMDHENMFWYRQDPGLGLRLIYFSYDVKMKEKGDIPEGYSVSREKKERFSLILESASTNQTSMYLCASIADREPGELFFGEGSRLTVL.

The V call is TRBV29-1, the J call TRBJ2-7; D not certain. Trimming removed 5 bases at V and 0 bases at J, with 14 bases between. This CDR3 contains 14 residues. Germline CDR1 SQVTM, CDR2 ANQGSEA. CDR3 in amino acids: CSVLWGQSSYEQYF. The CDR3 DNA follows: TGCAGCGTTTTGTGGGGTCAAAGCTCCTACGAGCAGTACTTC.

V gene TRBV2 combines with J gene TRBJ2-3, with 10 bases fitting TRBD2. The germline V gene has CDR1 SNHLY and CDR2 FYNNEI. The CDR3 has 15 residues. The ends lost 8 bases at V and 3 bases at J; junction bases unmatched: 8. CDR3: CASAPTTSGTDTQYF. In DNA form, the CDR3 reads TGTGCCAGCGCCCCCACGACTAGCGGGACAGATACGCAGTATTTT.

The rearrangement joins TRBV9 to TRBJ1-3; no reliable D call. Per the germline V gene, CDR1 is SGDLS and CDR2 is YYNGEE. This CDR3 has 14 amino acids. Trimming removed 2 bases from V and 3 bases from J, with 9 bases in between. As DNA, the CDR3 is TGTGCCAGCAGCGTTGAGGGAGATGGAAACACCATATATTTT. As protein: CASSVEGDGNTIYF.

The rearrangement links TRBV2 to TRBJ1-4; tentative D call: TRBD1 (6 bases). Per the germline V gene, CDR1 is SNHLY and CDR2 is FYNNEI. The CDR3 extends over 15 amino acids. The V and J ends lost 6 bases and 7 bases respectively, with 18 bases between them. The CDR3 is CASRFLTGSTEKLFF. CDR3 nucleotides: TGTGCCAGCAGATTCCTGACAGGTTCGACTGAAAAACTGTTTTTT.

The rearrangement links TRBV4-2 to TRBJ1-1; 10 bases fit TRBD1. The trim removed 2 bases at V and 5 bases at J, leaving 8 bases unmatched. Germline V lookup: CDR1 LGHNA, CDR2 YNFKEQ. The CDR3 spans 16 residues. The CDR3 DNA sequence: TGTGCCAGCAGCCAAAGGACAGGGGGTGTGAGGACTGAAGCTTTCTTT. Amino acid sequence: CASSQRTGGVRTEAFF.

This chain uses TRBV7-9 with TRBJ1-2; D not certain. V was pared by 4 bases and J by 6 bases, with 9 bases between. CDR3 length equals 12 residues. Germline V gene data show CDR1 as SEHNR and CDR2 as FQNEAQ (reference sequence). CDR3 loop: CASSSGINGYTF. CDR3 coding DNA: TGTGCCAGCAGCTCCGGGATTAATGGCTACACCTTC.

The chain links TRBV19 to TRBJ1-1, with D hard to call. The germline V gene has CDR1 LNHDA and CDR2 SQIVND (reference sequence). The CDR3 has 14 amino acids. V lost 6 bases to trimming and J lost 6 bases, with 17 bases between them. The CDR3 here is CASREDMGFSEAFF. As DNA, the CDR3 is TGTGCCAGTAGGGAGGATATGGGATTCTCTGAAGCTTTCTTT.

V usage is TRBV7-9 and J usage is TRBJ2-3, with 10 bases identical to TRBD2. Germline-derived CDR1 and CDR2 are SEHNR and FQNEAQ (reference sequence). The ends lost 5 bases at V and 4 bases at J; junction bases unmatched: 6. This CDR3 spans 15 amino acids. Here the CDR3 reads CASSLLAGVADTQYF. The CDR3 DNA follows: TGTGCCAGCAGCCTTCTAGCGGGAGTAGCAGATACGCAGTATTTT.

This sequence joins TRBV4-2 and TRBJ1-1; D not certain. Trimming shortened V by 0 bases and J by 0 bases, and 8 bases separated the two germline ends. CDR1 and CDR2 from the germline V gene are LGHNA and YNFKEQ. This CDR3 contains 15 residues. Here the CDR3 reads CASSQDLRMNTEAFF. The CDR3 coding sequence is TGTGCCAGCAGCCAAGACTTACGTATGAACACTGAAGCTTTCTTT.

This sequence joins TRBV29-1 and TRBJ2-1; the D gene could be TRBD1 or TRBD2 (5 bases each). Trimming removed 1 base at V and 8 bases at J, with 15 bases between. Germline CDR1 reads SQVTM; CDR2 reads ANQGSEA. This CDR3 region has 14 residues. CDR3 nucleotides: TGCAGCGTTGAAGCGAGCAGGGTGGGGGATGAGCAGTTCTTC. Translating it yields CSVEASRVGDEQFF.

The chain carries TRBV7-9 and TRBJ1-2; a weak D match, TRBD1 (5 bases). This CDR3 comprises 14 residues. Trimming removed 6 bases from V and 5 bases from J, with 16 bases in between. In germline, CDR1 is SEHNR, CDR2 FQNEAQ (reference sequence). The CDR3: CASSLGTGTYGYTF. For the CDR3, the DNA is TGTGCCAGCAGTCTTGGGACCGGCACATATGGCTACACCTTC.

The J gene is TRBJ2-1, the V gene TRBV5-1; D not certain. Germline V gene data show CDR1 as SGHRS and CDR2 as YFSETQ. V gave up 0 bases and J gave up 6 bases, with 4 bases separating them. This CDR3 contains 12 residues. In DNA form, the CDR3 reads TGCGCCAGCAGCTTGGACGGCAATGAGCAGTTCTTC. This sequence encodes CASSLDGNEQFF.

The chain joins TRBV7-9 to TRBJ1-4; no clear D gene. The V gene's germline CDR1 is SEHNR and CDR2 FQNEAQ (reference sequence). The germline V and J ends were trimmed by 1 base and 3 bases, with 9 bases remaining between them. The CDR3 is made up of 15 amino acids. The CDR3 DNA reads as TGTGCCAGCAGCTTAGGGACTGGGGCTAATGAAAAACTGTTTTTT. As protein: CASSLGTGANEKLFF.

This chain joins TRBV11-2 and TRBJ2-1, with 8 bases lining up with TRBD1. The CDR3 is 15 amino acids. V lost 5 bases to trimming and J lost 1 base; unmatched junction nucleotides: 4. The germline gives CDR1 SGHAT, CDR2 FQNNGV. The CDR3: CASSAQGASYNEQFF. The CDR3 bases are TGTGCCAGCAGCGCCCAGGGGGCGTCCTACAATGAGCAGTTCTTC. The entire variable domain, with the rest obtained from reference TRBV11-2 and TRBJ2-1, is as follows: EAGVAQSPRYKIIEKRQSVAFWCNPISGHATLYWYQQILGQGPKLLIQFQNNGVVDDSQLPKDRFSAERLKGVDSTLKIQPAKLEDSAVYLCASSAQGASYNEQFFGPGTRLTVL.